Following are 25 T cell receptor beta chains from one sample sequenced in a study of T cell repertoires in cytomegalovirus infection. TCRdb reanalysed the reads using MiXCR and keeps one entry per CDR3 protein. Of 35,000 to 55,000 distinct CDR3 sequences in the sample, roughly 22% are singletons; the top ten hold approximately 17%. Their specific antigens are unknown. Material: PBMCs, sequenced either directly or after in vitro stimulation (not recorded which). These receptor sequences come from a human donor in good health (CMV status not recorded). Some clones in this sample may be carry-over from other donors' samples.

This chain uses TRBV11-2 with TRBJ2-2; 8 nucleotides line up with TRBD1. This CDR3 has 15 residues. The junction had 6 bases not matched to a gene; V was cut back by 4 bases and J by 5 bases. Germline values: CDR1 SGHAT, CDR2 FQNNGV. The CDR3 reads CASSSTRGRTGELFF. CDR3 nucleotide sequence: TGTGCCAGCAGCTCGACCAGGGGGCGGACCGGGGAGCTGTTTTTT.

The chain joins TRBV20-1 to TRBJ2-7; tentative D call: TRBD1 (5 bases). Trimming stripped 3 bases from V and 3 bases from J, with 12 bases between. Germline V gene data show CDR1 as DFQATT and CDR2 as SNEGSKA (reference sequence). This CDR3 has 13 amino acids. The CDR3 nucleotides read TGCAGTGCTAGTCGAACAGGAAACTACGAGCAGTACTTC. This sequence encodes CSASRTGNYEQYF.

The chain uses TRBV7-2 and TRBJ2-2; D uncertain. The CDR3 consists of 12 residues. Germline loops: CDR1 SGHTA, CDR2 FQGNSA. V lost 6 bases and J 5 bases, leaving 7 bases between the germline ends. In DNA form, the CDR3 reads TGTGCCAGCAGTTATCTGACCGGGGAGCTGTTTTTT. Translating gives CASSYLTGELFF.

This clonotype showed up many times. The gene calls are TRBV12-3 or TRBV12-4 and TRBJ2-2; TRBD1 aligns across 12 bases. V was pared by 8 bases and J by 6 bases, with 7 bases of the junction left unmatched. This CDR3 spans 15 amino acids. The DNA for the CDR3 is TGTGCCAGCGTCAGGGACAGGGGGCTTTCCGGGGAGCTGTTTTTT. Translating it yields CASVRDRGLSGELFF.

V is TRBV5-1 and J is TRBJ2-3, with D maybe TRBD1 (5 bases). The CDR3 is 13 amino acids. Germline values: CDR1 SGHRS, CDR2 YFSETQ. Trimming pared 0 bases from V and 4 bases from J, leaving 6 bases between. In DNA form, the CDR3 reads TGCGCCAGCAGCTTGGCAGGGTCAGATACGCAGTATTTT. Protein: CASSLAGSDTQYF.

V usage is TRBV7-4 and J usage is TRBJ2-7, with D perhaps matching TRBD2 (5 bases). CDR1 SGHVT and CDR2 SQSDAQ come from the germline V gene. V gave up 4 bases and J gave up 4 bases, with 14 bases separating them. This CDR3 is built from 14 residues. The CDR3 spells CASSSAGREYEQYF. Written as DNA, the CDR3 is TGTGCCAGCAGCTCGGCCGGTAGGGAGTACGAGCAGTACTTC.

The chain has TRBV6-5 and TRBJ2-6; no firm D call. Germline V gene sequence: CDR1 MNHEY, CDR2 SVGAGI. With 8 bases removed from V and 0 bases from J, the gap between germline ends came to 5 bases. This CDR3 region has 13 residues. The CDR3 DNA reads as TGTGCCAGCGTTAGCTCTGGGGCCAACGTCCTGACTTTC. Translating it yields CASVSSGANVLTF.

Many counts were recorded for this clonotype. V usage is TRBV4-2 and J usage is TRBJ1-1, with D unclear. Germline lookup yields CDR1 LGHNA and CDR2 YNFKEQ. The CDR3 is 14 amino acids. V lost 0 bases and J lost 1, with 6 bases in between. The CDR3 spells CASSQDRWNTEAFF. CDR3 DNA sequence: TGTGCCAGCAGCCAAGATAGGTGGAACACTGAAGCTTTCTTT.

Only a few counts were recorded for this clonotype. The V and J genes are TRBV7-9 and TRBJ1-4; D is possibly TRBD1 (6 bases). Germline V CDR1 and CDR2: SEHNR, FQNEAQ (reference sequence). V was pared by 6 bases and J by 5 bases, with 13 bases between. This CDR3 is built from 14 residues. The CDR3 DNA follows: TGTGCCAGCAGGGGTCAGGGGAGGAATGAAAAACTGTTTTTT. Its protein product is CASRGQGRNEKLFF.

This clonotype was found a few times. This chain joins TRBV11-2 and TRBJ2-6; unclear D gene. The V gene lost 5 bases and the J gene lost 0 bases, with 8 bases spanning the gap. Germline V lookup: CDR1 SGHAT, CDR2 FQNNGV. The CDR3 contains 15 residues. The DNA of the CDR3 is TGTGCCAGCAGCCTCACATACTCTGGGGCCAACGTCCTGACTTTC. Protein: CASSLTYSGANVLTF.

The chain combines TRBV6-2 or TRBV6-3 with TRBJ1-2; D gene unclear. The germline gives CDR1 MNHEY, CDR2 SVGEGT. Trimming cost V 2 bases and J 5 bases, with 9 bases left between them. This CDR3 contains 13 residues. The CDR3 nucleotides read TGTGCCAGCAGTTACCGGGAGAGATATGGCTACACCTTC. Protein product: CASSYRERYGYTF.

This clonotype was seen repeatedly, ten times or more. The chain is built from TRBV7-2 and TRBJ2-3, with 7 bases aligning to TRBD2. The CDR3 has 17 amino acids. With 2 bases clipped from V and 2 bases from J, the junction kept 10 bases outside the gene matches. Germline V gives CDR1 SGHTA, CDR2 FQGNSA. CDR3 sequence: CASSLKGGGSFTDTQYF. The CDR3 nucleotides are TGTGCCAGCAGCTTAAAGGGCGGCGGGAGCTTCACAGATACGCAGTATTTT.

At least ten counts were recorded for this clonotype. The J gene is TRBJ2-7, the V gene TRBV2; unclear D gene. Trimming stripped 2 bases from V and 2 bases from J, with 7 bases between. The CDR3 totals 13 residues. Germline CDR1 reads SNHLY; CDR2 reads FYNNEI. The CDR3 reads CASSEQVTYEQYF. For the CDR3, the DNA is TGTGCCAGCAGTGAACAGGTCACCTACGAGCAGTACTTC.

This clonotype was seen many times. V and J are TRBV7-7 and TRBJ2-2; 11 nucleotides agree with TRBD2. V shed 5 bases and J 4 bases; nucleotides not matched to a gene: 6. The CDR3 is made up of 16 amino acids. CDR1 SSHAT and CDR2 FNYEAQ come from the germline V gene (reference sequence). The CDR3 DNA reads TGTGCCAGCAGCGTACTAGCGGGAGACCCCACCGGGGAGCTGTTTTTT. This sequence encodes CASSVLAGDPTGELFF. The whole variable domain, remainder taken from reference TRBV7-7 and TRBJ2-2, is GAGVSQSPRYKVTKRGQDVTLRCDPISSHATLYWYQQALGQGPEFLTYFNYEAQPDKSGLPSDRFSAERPEGSISTLTIQRTEQRDSAMYRCASSVLAGDPTGELFFGEGSRLTVL.

On this clonotype: A read error may explain this, as a much larger clone is one base away. J is TRBJ2-2 and V is TRBV7-2, with 7 bases identical to TRBD2. The CDR3 spans 17 residues. CDR1 is SGHTA, CDR2 FQGNSA, per germline. The DNA of the CDR3 is TGTGCCAGCAGCTTAGGGCTCCTAGCGGCGAACACCGAGGAGCTGTTTTTT. It codes for CASSLGLLAANTEELFF.

This clonotype was counted many times. The chain joins TRBV7-8 to TRBJ2-3; 9 bases fit TRBD2. The CDR3 runs 19 residues. V was clipped by 5 bases and J by 1 base; unmatched bases: 16. The germline V gene encodes CDR1 SGHVS and CDR2 FQNEAQ. The CDR3 spells CASSPRRGRADMGTDTQYF. The DNA of the CDR3 is TGTGCCAGCAGCCCAAGACGCGGGAGGGCGGATATGGGCACAGATACGCAGTATTTT.

Only a few counts were recorded for this clonotype. This chain uses TRBV4-1 with TRBJ2-7; D is unresolved. The V and J ends lost 1 base and 6 bases respectively, with 13 bases between them. CDR1 and CDR2 from the germline V gene are MGHRA and YSYEKL. The CDR3 is 14 amino acids. CDR3 nucleotide sequence: TGCGCCAGCAGCCAAGCTAACAGTGCGGCCGAGCAGTACTTC. Protein sequence: CASSQANSAAEQYF.

To note about this clonotype: The CDR3 carries no conserved terminal phenylalanine or tryptophan, so it likely arises from a read error. It is unclear where the CDR3 begins or ends on the DNA, so no DNA is shown, and the CDR3 is as TCRdb lists it. The rearrangement links TRBV12-3 or TRBV12-4 to TRBJ2-2. The CDR3 sequence runs 13 residues, both termini included. The CDR3 spells CASSVGPAGELLD.

This clonotype occurred many times. The chain joins TRBV4-1 to TRBJ2-2, with 7 bases lining up with TRBD1. Germline assignment: CDR1 MGHRA and CDR2 YSYEKL. This CDR3 spans 16 amino acids. V was clipped by 4 bases and J by 0 bases; unmatched bases: 5. The CDR3 region is CASSLRGSTNTGELFF. The CDR3 DNA reads as TGCGCCAGCAGCCTCAGGGGGTCCACGAACACCGGGGAGCTGTTTTTT.

There are a few counts of this clonotype. The chain joins TRBV28 to TRBJ1-3; no reliable D call. The CDR3 is 16 residues long. Deletions cut 6 bases from V and 0 bases from J, with 15 bases between. Germline CDR1 MDHEN, CDR2 SYDVKM. The CDR3 DNA follows: TGTGCCAGCAGCTCCTACAGAGTCGGCTCTGGAAACACCATATATTTT. It codes for CASSSYRVGSGNTIYF.

In this sample, this clonotype turned up many times. The chain uses TRBV7-2 and TRBJ2-2; possible D gene TRBD2, 7 bases. Germline CDR1 reads SGHTA; CDR2 reads FQGNSA. The CDR3 length is 16 residues. Trimming cost V 4 bases and J 5 bases, with 17 bases left between them. This CDR3 reads CASSSRGGGGTGELFF. For the CDR3, the DNA is TGTGCCAGCAGCTCCCGAGGGGGGGGAGGAACCGGGGAGCTGTTTTTT.

This clonotype occurred a few times. V gene TRBV20-1 combines with J gene TRBJ2-3; 8 bases line up with TRBD2. V was clipped by 0 bases and J by 5 bases; unmatched bases: 7. The CDR3 spans 15 residues. Germline V CDR1 and CDR2: DFQATT, SNEGSKA (reference sequence). This CDR3 is CSAREVRSGRDTQYF. The CDR3 bases are TGCAGTGCTAGAGAAGTCAGGAGCGGGAGAGATACGCAGTATTTT.

The chain uses TRBV6-5 and TRBJ1-1; no clear D gene. This CDR3 has 15 amino acids. Germline V gene lookup returns CDR1 MNHEY and CDR2 SVGAGI. The germline V and J ends were trimmed by 8 bases and 5 bases, with 21 bases remaining between them. CDR3 region: CASLRSLPGSTEAFF. CDR3 bases: TGTGCCAGCCTACGGAGCTTACCGGGGTCAACTGAAGCTTTCTTT.

This clonotype was recorded at least ten times. V and J are TRBV7-9 and TRBJ2-3, with D tentatively TRBD2 (6 bases). The germline CDR1 and CDR2 sequences are SEHNR and FQNEAQ (reference sequence). V lost 7 bases and J lost 0, with 17 bases in between. This CDR3 is built from 16 residues. In DNA, the CDR3 is TGTGCCAGCAACCTTCCGGGACTTTCTAGCACAGATACGCAGTATTTT. Residues: CASNLPGLSSTDTQYF.

This chain links TRBV12-3 or TRBV12-4 with TRBJ1-1; D is unclear. This CDR3 spans 21 amino acids. V shed 2 bases and J shed 1 base, with 29 bases lying between them. The CDR3 is CASSLTWTNTGEEQENTEAFF. The CDR3 DNA reads TGTGCCAGCAGTTTAACATGGACGAACACCGGGGAGGAACAAGAGAACACTGAAGCTTTCTTT.